These T cell receptor beta chains were read from a single sample in a study of chemoradiotherapy in HPV16-positive cancers. Measured with immunoSEQ multiplex PCR; TCRdb has only the in-frame clones, and not every one. The sample lists over 10,000 clones, approximately 88% occurring once. Sequencing used blood, obtained from a patient who underwent chemoradiotherapy. The origin of the receptors is a human donor with HPV-associated anogenital cancer. CDR3s leave out the opening cysteine and the closing phenylalanine or tryptophan. Size tells how often a clone was seen (once, few, many) or the class of an expanded clone, and some rows leave it out.

size,J,V,CDR3
.,TRBJ1-6,TRBV19,ASTLRQGHNSPLH
once,TRBJ1-1,TRBV27,ASSLSRTGALNTEAF
.,TRBJ1-1,TRBV7-9,ASSPTGVPEAF
.,TRBJ2-1,TRBV5-6,ASSLLTGQGTNEQF
.,TRBJ2-5,TRBV11-3,ASSPTGGGETQY
.,TRBJ2-3,TRBV9,ASTSSGGLTDTQY
.,TRBJ2-3,TRBV4-1,ASSQELAGDTDTQY
.,TRBJ1-1,TRBV11-2,ASSLNENTEAF
.,TRBJ2-1,TRBV11-3,ASSSYGQNNEQF
.,TRBJ1-5,TRBV5-8,ASRVGVGNQPQH
.,TRBJ2-7,TRBV2,ASSRYTPGQGTWEQY
.,TRBJ1-5,TRBV9,ASSATGQNQPQH
once,TRBJ2-1,TRBV6-4,ASSDSGSYNEQF
.,TRBJ1-2,TRBV11-2,ASSPGVPFRREGYGYT
once,TRBJ1-2,TRBV6-4,ASSDSWGGGGYT
.,TRBJ2-1,TRBV6-1,ASSRGLATNEQF
few,TRBJ2-2,TRBV6-5,ASSYTVGGVTGELF
.,TRBJ2-1,TRBV15,ATSRWGEQF
.,TRBJ2-7,TRBV20-1,SASQYEQY
.,TRBJ2-5,TRBV5-1,ASSSITSGETQY
.,TRBJ1-2,TRBV30,AWSPSGLGYT
.,TRBJ2-6,TRBV4-3,ASSQGPKGGANVLT
.,TRBJ2-3,TRBV7-3,ASSPGLGTTDTQY
.,TRBJ1-4,TRBV5-5,ASSLLEGTNEKLF
.,TRBJ2-2,TRBV11-3,ASSFRPYTGELF
.,TRBJ2-7,TRBV9,ASSEGGNPTFYEQY
once,TRBJ2-2,TRBV19,ASSIQGNTGELF
.,TRBJ2-2,TRBV5-1,ASSFGDTGELF
.,TRBJ1-1,TRBV5-6,ASSLVWTGGEAF
.,TRBJ1-2,TRBV7-7,ASSPLTGYGYT
.,TRBJ1-5,TRBV6-1,ASGRLSNQPQH
.,TRBJ2-1,TRBV7-2,ASSLFSVGRVSYNEQF
.,TRBJ2-5,TRBV7-2,ASSLGGKETQY
.,TRBJ1-4,TRBV5-1,ASSLGSVRATNEKLF
.,TRBJ1-1,TRBV5-5,ASSIQGETDTEAF
.,TRBJ2-7,TRBV4-2,ASSQDRGDHEQY
.,TRBJ1-4,TRBV11-3,ASSLGGPGSTNEKLF
.,TRBJ2-3,TRBV5-1,ASSLGGAGGDTQY
.,TRBJ2-7,TRBV7-9,ASSQTKRGGPYEQY
.,TRBJ1-1,TRBV9,ASSIQGWNTEAF
once,TRBJ1-1,TRBV7-9,ASSYGGVGAEAF